A selection of T cell receptor beta chains follows, all from one sample in a study of cytomegalovirus exposure and HLA in healthy donors. Sequencing used immunoSEQ multiplex PCR; TCRdb keeps in-frame clones, though not all of them. This repertoire shows 130,000 or so clones, approximately 80% found once; its top ten account for approximately 1.5%. The sample was PBMCs. The source of these receptors is a woman younger than 30 in good health and CMV-seronegative. CDR3s include the opening cysteine and the closing phenylalanine or tryptophan. Fields, in order: D gene, J gene, clone size, V gene, CDR3 protein, CDR3 DNA. The D gene is left open where the match is weak. Clone size is given for some rows only: seen once, a few or many times, or a class if the clone is expanded.

D: -; J: TRBJ1-3; size: -; V: TRBV5-8; CDR3: CASSPTTGTDTIYF; DNA: TGTGCCAGCAGCCCCACCACAGGAACCGACACCATATATTTT
D: -; J: TRBJ1-1; size: -; V: TRBV5-1; CDR3: CASSPGGRNTEAFF; DNA: TGCGCCAGCAGCCCGGGGGGGAGAAACACTGAAGCTTTCTTT
D: TRBD1; J: TRBJ1-2; size: -; V: TRBV5-4; CDR3: CASSFRQGSGYGYTF; DNA: TGTGCCAGCAGCTTCCGACAGGGATCAGGCTATGGCTACACCTTC
D: -; J: TRBJ2-2; size: -; V: TRBV9; CDR3: CASSVALETGNANTGELFF; DNA: TGTGCCAGCAGCGTAGCTTTGGAAACAGGGAACGCGAACACCGGGGAGCTGTTTTTT
D: -; J: TRBJ2-1; size: -; V: TRBV21-1; CDR3: CASSKAMGRGGYNEQFF; DNA: TGTGCCAGCAGCAAAGCAATGGGGCGGGGGGGATACAATGAGCAGTTCTTC
D: -; J: TRBJ2-7; size: once; V: TRBV2; CDR3: CASSVGQNPRGQYF; DNA: TGTGCCAGCAGTGTGGGACAAAACCCCAGGGGGCAGTACTTC
D: TRBD2; J: TRBJ2-2; size: -; V: TRBV6-5; CDR3: CASSYGLAVTGELFF; DNA: TGTGCCAGCAGTTACGGACTAGCAGTTACCGGGGAGCTGTTTTTT
D: -; J: TRBJ1-4; size: -; V: TRBV6-1; CDR3: CASIRDGGNEKLFF; DNA: TGTGCCAGCATCCGGGACGGAGGGAATGAAAAACTGTTTTTT
D: TRBD1; J: TRBJ2-2; size: -; V: TRBV30; CDR3: CAWTSGTGGTGELFF; DNA: TGTGCCTGGACTTCCGGGACAGGGGGTACCGGGGAGCTGTTTTTT
D: TRBD1; J: TRBJ2-1; size: -; V: TRBV9; CDR3: CASSVRDRGYNEQFF; DNA: TGTGCCAGCAGCGTCCGGGACAGAGGCTACAATGAGCAGTTCTTC
D: -; J: TRBJ2-1; size: -; V: TRBV12-5; CDR3: CASGSPRLPLSYNEQFF; DNA: TGTGCTAGTGGCTCCCCCCGCCTACCCCTCTCCTACAATGAGCAGTTCTTC